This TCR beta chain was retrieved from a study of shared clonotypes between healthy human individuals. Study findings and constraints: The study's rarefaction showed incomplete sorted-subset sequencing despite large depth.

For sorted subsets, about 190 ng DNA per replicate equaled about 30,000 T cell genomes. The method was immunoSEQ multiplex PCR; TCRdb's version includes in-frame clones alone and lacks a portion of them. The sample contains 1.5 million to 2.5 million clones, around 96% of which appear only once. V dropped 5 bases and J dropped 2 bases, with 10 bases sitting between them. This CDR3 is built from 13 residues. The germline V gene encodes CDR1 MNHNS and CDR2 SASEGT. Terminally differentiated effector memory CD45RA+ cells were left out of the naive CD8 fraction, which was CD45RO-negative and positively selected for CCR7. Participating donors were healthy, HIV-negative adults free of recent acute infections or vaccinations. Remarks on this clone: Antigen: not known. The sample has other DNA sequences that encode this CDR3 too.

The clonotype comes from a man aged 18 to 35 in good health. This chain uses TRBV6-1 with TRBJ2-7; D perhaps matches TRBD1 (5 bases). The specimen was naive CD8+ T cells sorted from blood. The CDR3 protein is CASSHRTTYEQYF. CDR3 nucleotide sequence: TGTGCCAGCAGTCACAGGACGACCTACGAGCAGTACTTC.